This T cell receptor beta chain was sequenced during a study of brain T cells in children with intractable seizures. A note on this clone: Its antigen is as yet unknown.

Assay used: immunoSEQ multiplex PCR; TCRdb lists only in-frame clones, some missing. Of 340,000 or so clones in the sample, roughly 93% were seen once. Time point specified: blood from clinic visit 5 months post-surgery; TSC patient then seizure free. Only cases whose brain tissue showed the highest T cell transcript signatures were sequenced. Overall study findings and caveats: Absence of clones before surgery may stem from lower sequencing depth.

The source is a boy under three years old with tuberous sclerosis and intractable seizures. Sequenced material: peripheral blood, taken roughly 5 months after surgery.

CDR3 protein: CASSLGQGGTDTQYF. CDR3 bases: TGTGCCAGCAGCTTAGGTCAGGGGGGGACAGATACGCAGTATTTT. This rearrangement joins TRBV11-2 to TRBJ2-3; D tentatively reads TRBD1 or TRBD2 (7 bases each). The CDR3 is 15 amino acids. Trimming took off 1 base at V and 3 bases at J, with 11 bases between the two ends. The V gene's germline CDR1 is SGHAT and CDR2 FQNNGV. The whole variable domain, remainder taken from reference TRBV11-2 and TRBJ2-3, is EAGVAQSPRYKIIEKRQSVAFWCNPISGHATLYWYQQILGQGPKLLIQFQNNGVVDDSQLPKDRFSAERLKGVDSTLKIQPAKLEDSAVYLCASSLGQGGTDTQYFGPGTRLTVL.